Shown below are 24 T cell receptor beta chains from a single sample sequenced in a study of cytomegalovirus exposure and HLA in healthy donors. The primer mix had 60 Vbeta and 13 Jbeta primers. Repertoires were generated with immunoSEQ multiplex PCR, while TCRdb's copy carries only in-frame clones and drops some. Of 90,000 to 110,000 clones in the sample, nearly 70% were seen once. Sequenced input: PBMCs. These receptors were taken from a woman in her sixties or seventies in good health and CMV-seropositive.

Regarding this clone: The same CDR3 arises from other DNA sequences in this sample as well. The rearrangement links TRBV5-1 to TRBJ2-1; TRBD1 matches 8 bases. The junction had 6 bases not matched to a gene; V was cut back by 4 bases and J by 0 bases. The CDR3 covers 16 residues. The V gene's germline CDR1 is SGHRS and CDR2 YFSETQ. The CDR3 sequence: CASSARTGSSYNEQFF. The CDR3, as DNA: TGCGCCAGCAGCGCCAGGACAGGGAGCTCCTACAATGAGCAGTTCTTC.

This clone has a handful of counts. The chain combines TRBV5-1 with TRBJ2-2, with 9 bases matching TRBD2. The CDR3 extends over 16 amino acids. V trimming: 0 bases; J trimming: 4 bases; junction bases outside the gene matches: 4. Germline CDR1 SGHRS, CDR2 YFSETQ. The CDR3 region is CASSLGLAGPTGELFF. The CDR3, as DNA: TGCGCCAGCAGCTTGGGTCTAGCGGGGCCCACCGGGGAGCTGTTTTTT.

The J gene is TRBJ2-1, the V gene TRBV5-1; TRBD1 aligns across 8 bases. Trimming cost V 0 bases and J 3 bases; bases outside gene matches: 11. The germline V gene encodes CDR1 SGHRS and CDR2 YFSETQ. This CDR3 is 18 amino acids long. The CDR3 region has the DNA TGCGCCAGCAGCTTGGGACAGGGGTATTTATTAAACTACAATGAGCAGTTCTTC. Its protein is CASSLGQGYLLNYNEQFF. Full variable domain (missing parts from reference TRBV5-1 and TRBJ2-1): KAGVTQTPRYLIKTRGQQVTLSCSPISGHRSVSWYQQTPGQGLQFLFEYFSETQRNKGNFPGRFSGRQFSNSRSEMNVSTLELGDSALYLCASSLGQGYLLNYNEQFFGPGTRLTVL.

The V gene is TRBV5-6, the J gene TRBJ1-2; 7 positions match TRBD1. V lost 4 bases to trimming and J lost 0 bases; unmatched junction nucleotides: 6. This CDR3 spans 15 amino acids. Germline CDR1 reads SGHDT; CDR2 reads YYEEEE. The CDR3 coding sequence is TGTGCCAGCAGCCCCTGGACAGGTTCTAACTATGGCTACACCTTC. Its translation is CASSPWTGSNYGYTF.

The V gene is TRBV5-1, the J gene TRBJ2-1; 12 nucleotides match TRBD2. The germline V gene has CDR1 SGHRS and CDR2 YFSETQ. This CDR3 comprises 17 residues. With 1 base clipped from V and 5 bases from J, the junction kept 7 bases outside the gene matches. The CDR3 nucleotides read TGCGCCAGCAGCTTGTTGGCTAGCGGGGGGGGGAACAATGAGCAGTTCTTC. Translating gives CASSLLASGGGNNEQFF.

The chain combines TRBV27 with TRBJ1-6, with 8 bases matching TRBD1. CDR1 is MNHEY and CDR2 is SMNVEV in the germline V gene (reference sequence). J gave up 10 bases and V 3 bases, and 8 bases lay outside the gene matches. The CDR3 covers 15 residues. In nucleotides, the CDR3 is TGTGCCAGCAGTTTGACGGACAGGGTAGACTCACCCCTCCACTTT. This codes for CASSLTDRVDSPLHF.

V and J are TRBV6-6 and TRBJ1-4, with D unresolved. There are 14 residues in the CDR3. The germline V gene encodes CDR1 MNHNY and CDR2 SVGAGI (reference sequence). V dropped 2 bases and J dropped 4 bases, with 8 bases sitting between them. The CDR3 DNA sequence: TGTGCCAGCAGTTACGTGGCCCGTAATGAAAAACTGTTTTTT. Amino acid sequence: CASSYVARNEKLFF.

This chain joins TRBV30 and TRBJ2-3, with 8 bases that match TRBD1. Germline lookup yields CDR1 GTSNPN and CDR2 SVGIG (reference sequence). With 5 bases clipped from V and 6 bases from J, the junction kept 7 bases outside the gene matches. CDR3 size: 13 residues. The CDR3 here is CAWGQGQWDTQYF. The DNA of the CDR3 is TGTGCCTGGGGACAGGGTCAATGGGATACGCAGTATTTT.

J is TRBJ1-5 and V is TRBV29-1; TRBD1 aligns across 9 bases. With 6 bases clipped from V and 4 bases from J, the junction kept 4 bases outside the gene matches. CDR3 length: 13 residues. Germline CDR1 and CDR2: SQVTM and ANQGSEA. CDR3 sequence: CSVSGTGNQPQHF. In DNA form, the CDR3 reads TGCAGCGTGTCCGGGACAGGGAATCAGCCCCAGCATTTT.

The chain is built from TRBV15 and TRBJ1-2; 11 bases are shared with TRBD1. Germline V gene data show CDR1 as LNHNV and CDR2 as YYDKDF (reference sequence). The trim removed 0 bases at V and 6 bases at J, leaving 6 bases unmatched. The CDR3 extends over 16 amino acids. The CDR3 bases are TGTGCCACCAGCAGAGATAGGGGACAGGGGGGACATGGCTACACCTTC. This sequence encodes CATSRDRGQGGHGYTF.

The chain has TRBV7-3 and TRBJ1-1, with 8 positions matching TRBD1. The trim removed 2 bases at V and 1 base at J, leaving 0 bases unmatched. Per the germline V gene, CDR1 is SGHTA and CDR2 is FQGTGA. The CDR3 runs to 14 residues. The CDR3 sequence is CASSLQGANTEAFF. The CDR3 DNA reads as TGTGCCAGCAGCTTACAGGGGGCGAACACTGAAGCTTTCTTT.

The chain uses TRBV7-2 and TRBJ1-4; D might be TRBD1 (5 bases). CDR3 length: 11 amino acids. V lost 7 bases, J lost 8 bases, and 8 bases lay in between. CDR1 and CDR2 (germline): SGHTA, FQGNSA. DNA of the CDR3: TGTGCCAGCACCTACAGGGAAAAACTGTTTTTT. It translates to CASTYREKLFF.

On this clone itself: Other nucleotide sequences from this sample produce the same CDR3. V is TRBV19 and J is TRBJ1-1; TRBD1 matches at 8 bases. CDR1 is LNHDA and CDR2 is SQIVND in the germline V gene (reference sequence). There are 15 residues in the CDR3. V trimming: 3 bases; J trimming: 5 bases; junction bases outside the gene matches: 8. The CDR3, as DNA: TGTGCCAGTAGTATTCGTGGACAGGGTAATACTGAAGCTTTCTTT. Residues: CASSIRGQGNTEAFF.

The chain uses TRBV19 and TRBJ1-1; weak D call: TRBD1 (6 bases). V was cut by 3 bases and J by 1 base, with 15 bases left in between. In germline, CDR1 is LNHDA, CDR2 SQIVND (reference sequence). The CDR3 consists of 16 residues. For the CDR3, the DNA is TGTGCCAGTAGTATTGACGCCGGGACACCGAACACTGAAGCTTTCTTT. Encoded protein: CASSIDAGTPNTEAFF.

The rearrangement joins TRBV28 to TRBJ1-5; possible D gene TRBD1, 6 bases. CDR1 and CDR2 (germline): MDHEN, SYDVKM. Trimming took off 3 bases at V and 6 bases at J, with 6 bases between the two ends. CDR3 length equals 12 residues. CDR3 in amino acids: CASSLGAQPQHF. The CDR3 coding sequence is TGTGCCAGCAGTTTGGGGGCTCAGCCCCAGCATTTT.

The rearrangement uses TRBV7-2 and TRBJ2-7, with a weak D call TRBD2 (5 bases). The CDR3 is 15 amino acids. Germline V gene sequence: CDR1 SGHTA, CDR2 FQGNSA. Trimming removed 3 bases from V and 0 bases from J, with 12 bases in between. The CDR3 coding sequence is TGTGCCAGCAGCTTCGTGTTTAGCGTCTCCTACGAGCAGTACTTC. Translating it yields CASSFVFSVSYEQYF.

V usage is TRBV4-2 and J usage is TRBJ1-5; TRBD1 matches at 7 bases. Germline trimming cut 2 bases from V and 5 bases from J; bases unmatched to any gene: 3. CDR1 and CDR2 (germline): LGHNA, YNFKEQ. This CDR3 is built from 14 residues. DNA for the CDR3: TGTGCCAGCAGCCAATCAGACAGGGATCAGCCCCAGCATTTT. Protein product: CASSQSDRDQPQHF.

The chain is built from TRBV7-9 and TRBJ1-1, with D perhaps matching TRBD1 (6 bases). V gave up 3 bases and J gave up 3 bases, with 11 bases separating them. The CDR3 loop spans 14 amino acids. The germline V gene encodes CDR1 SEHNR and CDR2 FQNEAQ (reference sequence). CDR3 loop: CASSLYTGYTEAFF. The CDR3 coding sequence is TGTGCCAGCAGCTTGTATACAGGGTACACTGAAGCTTTCTTT.

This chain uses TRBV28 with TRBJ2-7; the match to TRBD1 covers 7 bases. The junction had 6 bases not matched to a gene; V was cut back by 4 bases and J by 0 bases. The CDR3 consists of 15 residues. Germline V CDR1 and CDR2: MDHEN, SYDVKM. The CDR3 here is CASSSGQINSYEQYF. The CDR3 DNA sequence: TGTGCCAGCAGTTCGGGACAGATAAACTCCTACGAGCAGTACTTC.

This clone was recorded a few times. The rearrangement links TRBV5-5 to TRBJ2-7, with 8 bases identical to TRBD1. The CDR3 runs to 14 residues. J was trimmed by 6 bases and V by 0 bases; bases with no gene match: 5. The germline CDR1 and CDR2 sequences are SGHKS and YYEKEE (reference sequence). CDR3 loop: CASSLVGQGSEQYF. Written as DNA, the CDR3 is TGTGCCAGCAGCTTGGTAGGACAGGGATCCGAGCAGTACTTC.

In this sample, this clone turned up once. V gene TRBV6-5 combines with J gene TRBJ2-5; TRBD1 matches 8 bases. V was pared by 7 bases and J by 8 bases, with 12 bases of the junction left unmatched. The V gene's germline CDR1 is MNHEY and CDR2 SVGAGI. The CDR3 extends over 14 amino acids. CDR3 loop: CASNRDRTGNTQYF. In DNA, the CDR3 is TGTGCCAGCAACAGGGACAGGACGGGGAATACCCAGTACTTC.

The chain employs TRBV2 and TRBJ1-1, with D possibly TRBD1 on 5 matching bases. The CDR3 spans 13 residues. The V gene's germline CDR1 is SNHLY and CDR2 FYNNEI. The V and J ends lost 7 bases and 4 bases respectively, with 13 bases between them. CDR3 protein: CASTSRGGTEAFF. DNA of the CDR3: TGTGCCAGCACCTCAAGGGGTGGCACTGAAGCTTTCTTT.

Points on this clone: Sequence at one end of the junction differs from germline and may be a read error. The CDR3 loop is CASSTTGTPENF. The CDR3 DNA sequence: TGTGCCAGCAGTACCACCGGGACACCCGAGAACTTT. This chain joins TRBV28 and TRBJ1-5; possibly TRBD1 for D (6 bases). The germline V gene has CDR1 MDHEN and CDR2 SYDVKM. CDR3 length equals 12 residues.

This chain's CDR3 is CASSYGLASHEQYF. The CDR3 DNA sequence: TGCGCCAGCAGCTATGGACTAGCGTCACACGAGCAGTACTTC. The chain employs TRBV5-1 and TRBJ2-7; the match to TRBD2 covers 9 bases. The CDR3 length is 14 residues. Unmatched junction bases numbered 6, after V lost 3 bases and J lost 5 bases. In germline, CDR1 is SGHRS, CDR2 YFSETQ.